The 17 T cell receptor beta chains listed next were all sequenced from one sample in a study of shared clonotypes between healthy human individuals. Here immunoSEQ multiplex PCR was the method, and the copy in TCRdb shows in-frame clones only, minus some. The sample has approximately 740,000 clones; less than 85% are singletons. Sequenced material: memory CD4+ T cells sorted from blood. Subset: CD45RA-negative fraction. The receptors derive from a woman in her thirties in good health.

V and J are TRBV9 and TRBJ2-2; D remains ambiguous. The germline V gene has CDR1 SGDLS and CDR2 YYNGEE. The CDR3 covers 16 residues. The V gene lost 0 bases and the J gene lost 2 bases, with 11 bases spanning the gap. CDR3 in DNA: TGTGCCAGCAGCGTAGTGGGTTTTTTTAACACCGGGGAGCTGTTTTTT. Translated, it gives CASSVVGFFNTGELFF.

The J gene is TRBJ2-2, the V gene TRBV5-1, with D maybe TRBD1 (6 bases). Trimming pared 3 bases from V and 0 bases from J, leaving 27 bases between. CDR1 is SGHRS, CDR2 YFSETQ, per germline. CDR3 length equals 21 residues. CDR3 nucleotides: TGCGCCAGCAGCTCGATACCTGGGGCAGGGGCGGTAGGATCGAACACCGGGGAGCTGTTTTTT. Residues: CASSSIPGAGAVGSNTGELFF.

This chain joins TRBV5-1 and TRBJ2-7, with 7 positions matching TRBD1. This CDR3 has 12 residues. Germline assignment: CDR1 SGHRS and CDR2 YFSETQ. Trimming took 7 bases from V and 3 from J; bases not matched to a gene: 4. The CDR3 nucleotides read TGCGCCAGCTCCGGACAGGACTACGAGCAGTACTTC. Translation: CASSGQDYEQYF. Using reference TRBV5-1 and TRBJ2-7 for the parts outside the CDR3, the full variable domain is KAGVTQTPRYLIKTRGQQVTLSCSPISGHRSVSWYQQTPGQGLQFLFEYFSETQRNKGNFPGRFSGRQFSNSRSEMNVSTLELGDSALYLCASSGQDYEQYFGPGTRLTVT.

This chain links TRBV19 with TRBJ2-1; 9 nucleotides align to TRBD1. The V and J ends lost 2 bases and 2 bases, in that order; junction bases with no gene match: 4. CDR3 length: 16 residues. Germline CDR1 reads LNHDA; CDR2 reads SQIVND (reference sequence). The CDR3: CASSIPTGGAYNEQFF. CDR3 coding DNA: TGTGCCAGTAGTATACCGACAGGGGGGGCCTACAATGAGCAGTTCTTC. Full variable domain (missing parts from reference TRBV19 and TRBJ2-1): DGGITQSPKYLFRKEGQNVTLSCEQNLNHDAMYWYRQDPGQGLRLIYYSQIVNDFQKGDIAEGYSVSREKKESFPLTVTSAQKNPTAFYLCASSIPTGGAYNEQFFGPGTRLTVL.

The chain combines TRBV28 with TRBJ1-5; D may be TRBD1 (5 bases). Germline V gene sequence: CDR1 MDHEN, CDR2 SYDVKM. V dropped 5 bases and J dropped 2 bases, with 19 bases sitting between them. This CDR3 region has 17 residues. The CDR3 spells CASSLIGTPAGNQPQHF. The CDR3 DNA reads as TGTGCCAGCAGTCTGATCGGGACCCCAGCTGGCAATCAGCCCCAGCATTTT.

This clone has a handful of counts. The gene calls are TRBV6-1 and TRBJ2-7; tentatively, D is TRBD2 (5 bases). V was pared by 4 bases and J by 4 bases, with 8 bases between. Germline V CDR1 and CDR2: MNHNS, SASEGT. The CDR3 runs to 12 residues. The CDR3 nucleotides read TGTGCCAGCAGTGGGACTGGATACGAGCAGTACTTC. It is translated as CASSGTGYEQYF.

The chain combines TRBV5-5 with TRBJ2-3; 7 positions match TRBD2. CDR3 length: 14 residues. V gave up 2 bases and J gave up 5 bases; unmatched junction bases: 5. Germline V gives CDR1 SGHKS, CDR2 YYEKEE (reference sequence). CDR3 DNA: TGTGCCAGCAGCTTAGGACTAGGGCAAGATACGCAGTATTTT. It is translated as CASSLGLGQDTQYF.

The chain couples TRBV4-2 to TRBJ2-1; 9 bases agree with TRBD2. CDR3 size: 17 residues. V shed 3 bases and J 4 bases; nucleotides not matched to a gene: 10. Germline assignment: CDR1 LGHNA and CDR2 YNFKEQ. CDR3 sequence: CASSHRLSGSRYNEQFF. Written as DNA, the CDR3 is TGTGCCAGCAGCCATAGACTTAGCGGGAGCCGGTACAATGAGCAGTTCTTC.

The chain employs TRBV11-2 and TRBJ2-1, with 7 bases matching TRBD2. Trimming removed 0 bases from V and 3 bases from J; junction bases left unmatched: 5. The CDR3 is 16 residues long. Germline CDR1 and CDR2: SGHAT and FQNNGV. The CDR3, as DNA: TGTGCCAGCAGCTTAGACGAGAGCGGGATCTACAATGAGCAGTTCTTC. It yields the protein CASSLDESGIYNEQFF.

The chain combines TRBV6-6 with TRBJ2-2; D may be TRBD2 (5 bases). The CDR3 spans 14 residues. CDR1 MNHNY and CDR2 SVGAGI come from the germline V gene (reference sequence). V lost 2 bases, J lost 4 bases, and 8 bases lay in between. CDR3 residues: CASSYREPTGELFF. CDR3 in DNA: TGTGCCAGCAGTTACAGGGAGCCCACCGGGGAGCTGTTTTTT.

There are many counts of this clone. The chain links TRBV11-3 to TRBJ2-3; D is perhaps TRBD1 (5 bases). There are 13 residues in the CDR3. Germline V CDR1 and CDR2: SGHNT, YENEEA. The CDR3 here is CASRQGGTDTQYF. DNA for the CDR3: TGTGCGAGCCGGCAGGGCGGCACAGATACGCAGTATTTT.

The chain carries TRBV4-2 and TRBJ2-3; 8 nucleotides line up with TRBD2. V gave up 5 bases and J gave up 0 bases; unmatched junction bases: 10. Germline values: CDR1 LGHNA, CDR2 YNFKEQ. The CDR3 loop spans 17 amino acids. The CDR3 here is CASSSNVVAGSTDTQYF. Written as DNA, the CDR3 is TGTGCCAGCAGCTCCAACGTAGTAGCGGGGAGCACAGATACGCAGTATTTT.

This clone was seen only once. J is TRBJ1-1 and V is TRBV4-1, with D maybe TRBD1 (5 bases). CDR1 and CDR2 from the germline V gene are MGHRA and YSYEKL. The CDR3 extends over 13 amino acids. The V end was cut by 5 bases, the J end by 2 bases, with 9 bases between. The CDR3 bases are TGCGCCAGCAGCGACCGGGGCAACACTGAAGCTTTCTTT. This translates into CASSDRGNTEAFF.

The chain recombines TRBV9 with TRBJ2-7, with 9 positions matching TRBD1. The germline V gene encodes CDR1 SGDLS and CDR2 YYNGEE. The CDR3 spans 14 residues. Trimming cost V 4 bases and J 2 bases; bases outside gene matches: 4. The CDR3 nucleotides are TGTGCCAGCAGCTTCGGACAGGGGACCTACGAGCAGTACTTC. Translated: CASSFGQGTYEQYF.

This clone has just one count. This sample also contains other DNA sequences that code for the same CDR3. This chain's CDR3 is CASSLSGGIYGYTF. CDR3 nucleotide sequence: TGTGCCAGCAGTTTATCAGGGGGGATCTATGGCTACACCTTC. The chain recombines TRBV28 with TRBJ1-2; 7 bases line up with TRBD1. V shed 1 base, J shed 4 bases, and the junction held 3 bases outside the gene matches. This CDR3 contains 14 residues. Germline V CDR1 and CDR2: MDHEN, SYDVKM.

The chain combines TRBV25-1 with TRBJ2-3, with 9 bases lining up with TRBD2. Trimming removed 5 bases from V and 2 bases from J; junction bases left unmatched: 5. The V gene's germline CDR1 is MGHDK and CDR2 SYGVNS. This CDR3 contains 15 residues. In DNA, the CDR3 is TGTGCCAGCAGTCCTACTAGCGGGCTCACAGATACGCAGTATTTT. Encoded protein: CASSPTSGLTDTQYF.

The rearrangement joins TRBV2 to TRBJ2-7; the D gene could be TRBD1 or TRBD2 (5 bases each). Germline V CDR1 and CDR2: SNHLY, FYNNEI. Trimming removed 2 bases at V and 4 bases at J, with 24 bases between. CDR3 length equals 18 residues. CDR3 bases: TGTGCCAGCAGTGAACCCCAGGGTGGGGGTTCCAGCCGATACGAGCAGTACTTC. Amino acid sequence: CASSEPQGGGSSRYEQYF.